This T cell receptor (beta chain) was recorded in a study of early T cells in non-severe SARS-CoV-2 infection. Per the germline V gene, CDR1 is SGHAT and CDR2 is FQNNGV. Losses at the gene ends were 1 base for V and 9 bases for J; bases not matched to a gene: 8. The CDR3 contains 15 residues. Individually, cDNA molecules had unique molecular identifiers attached to them. TCRdb re-called the 5' RACE reads through MiXCR, storing one row per CDR3 protein. The table shows tens of thousands of distinct CDR3 sequences, with more than 9% occurring only once. The source material was whole blood. The sequence came from an adult who was a healthcare worker with PCR-confirmed SARS-CoV-2 infection or an uninfected control (not recorded which). J is TRBJ2-1 and V is TRBV11-2, with 8 bases fitting TRBD2. CDR3 coding DNA: TGTGCCAGCAGCTTAGCGGGAGGGGCCCTCGCTGAGCAGTTCTTC. Protein product: CASSLAGGALAEQFF.